The 14 T cell receptor beta chains below all came from one sample that was sequenced in a study of metastatic and nonmetastatic thyroid tumors. Using MiXCR, TCRdb re-called clones from the PCR reads. The sample shows approximately 25,000 clones, 10% to 15% of them seen only once. Ahead of thyroid surgery, no patient had received treatment of any kind. The sample consisted of blood. The receptors come from a female donor with papillary thyroid cancer or a benign thyroid nodule (not recorded which). Some clones in this sample may be carry-over from other donors' samples.

This clone was detected many times. The V gene is TRBV7-9, the J gene TRBJ1-6; no clear D gene. The CDR3 extends over 13 amino acids. The V and J ends lost 1 base and 8 bases respectively, with 6 bases between them. Germline V gene sequence: CDR1 SEHNR, CDR2 FQNEAQ (reference sequence). This chain's CDR3 is CASSLVVDSPLHF. The CDR3 DNA reads TGTGCCAGCAGCTTAGTTGTTGATTCACCCCTCCACTTT. The full variable domain, its missing parts supplied by reference TRBV7-9 and TRBJ1-6, is DTGVSQNPRHKITKRGQNVTFRCDPISEHNRLYWYRQTLGQGPEFLTYFQNEAQLEKSRLLSDRFSAERPKGSFSTLEIQRTEQGDSAMYLCASSLVVDSPLHFGNGTRLTVT.

This clone has a count of ten or more. V is TRBV6-1 and J is TRBJ1-5; D perhaps matches TRBD1 (6 bases). The CDR3 contains 13 residues. Germline assignment: CDR1 MNHNS and CDR2 SASEGT. Trimming took 6 bases from V and 5 from J, leaving 11 bases between them. DNA for the CDR3: TGTGCCAGCAGCACAGGGTGGGATCAGCCCCAGCATTTT. Translation gives CASSTGWDQPQHF.

This clone was detected many times. This chain joins TRBV28 and TRBJ1-6; D ambiguous. The V gene lost 1 base and the J gene lost 12 bases, with 13 bases spanning the gap. The CDR3 is 14 residues long. CDR1 MDHEN and CDR2 SYDVKM come from the germline V gene. The CDR3 is CASSLLGGRVPLHF. Here the CDR3 DNA reads TGTGCCAGCAGTTTATTGGGCGGCCGTGTACCCCTCCACTTT.

This clone was observed many times. The DNA of the CDR3 is TGCGCCAGCAGTGAGTCGTTGGACACCGGGGAGCTGTTTTTT. Its translation: CASSESLDTGELFF. The gene calls are TRBV10-1 and TRBJ2-2, with D uncertain. With 0 bases removed from V and 3 bases from J, the gap between germline ends came to 5 bases. The germline V gene encodes CDR1 WNHNN and CDR2 SYGVQD (reference sequence). The CDR3 loop spans 14 amino acids.

This clone was counted at least ten times. This chain uses TRBV29-1 with TRBJ2-1; 7 bases align to TRBD1. The V segment lost 6 bases and the J segment 5 bases; nucleotides outside the gene matches: 25. The CDR3 consists of 19 residues. Germline assignment: CDR1 SQVTM and CDR2 ANQGSEA. The CDR3 reads CSVNHAGTANFRRNNEQFF. The CDR3 bases are TGCAGCGTAAACCATGCCGGGACAGCAAACTTCCGACGAAACAATGAGCAGTTCTTC.

This clone was observed many times. DNA for the CDR3: TGTGCCAGCAGTTTATCGGCGGGGGGGGAGACCCAGTACTTC. Protein sequence: CASSLSAGGETQYF. J is TRBJ2-5 and V is TRBV27; 9 bases match TRBD2. The trim removed 0 bases at V and 5 bases at J, leaving 1 base unmatched. The CDR3 runs 14 residues. Per germline, CDR1 MNHEY and CDR2 SMNVEV (reference sequence).

This clone was detected many times. The chain is built from TRBV11-2 and TRBJ2-4; weak D call: TRBD2 (6 bases). Germline lookup yields CDR1 SGHAT and CDR2 FQNNGV. CDR3 length: 15 residues. Trimming stripped 1 base from V and 7 bases from J, with 14 bases between. The CDR3 protein is CASSLAASGGNIQYF. CDR3 nucleotide sequence: TGTGCCAGCAGCTTAGCCGCGTCCGGGGGTAACATTCAGTACTTC.

V usage is TRBV28 and J usage is TRBJ1-6; 10 bases agree with TRBD1. The CDR3 totals 14 residues. V gave up 7 bases and J gave up 10 bases; unmatched junction bases: 7. Germline V CDR1 and CDR2: MDHEN, SYDVKM. This CDR3 reads CASTVTGGWSPLHF. CDR3 DNA sequence: TGTGCCAGCACCGTGACAGGGGGCTGGTCACCCCTCCACTTT. Using reference TRBV28 and TRBJ1-6 for the parts outside the CDR3, the full variable domain is DVKVTQSSRYLVKRTGEKVFLECVQDMDHENMFWYRQDPGLGLRLIYFSYDVKMKEKGDIPEGYSVSREKKERFSLILESASTNQTSMYLCASTVTGGWSPLHFGNGTRLTVT.

This clone was observed at least ten times. The V and J genes are TRBV10-2 and TRBJ2-5; the match to TRBD1 covers 10 bases. This CDR3 contains 14 residues. Per the germline V gene, CDR1 is WSHSY and CDR2 is SAAADI. The J segment lost 13 bases and the V segment lost 3 bases, leaving 11 bases of the junction unmatched. Here the CDR3 reads CASSDRDRGYFAYF. CDR3 nucleotides: TGCGCCAGCAGTGATCGGGACAGGGGTTATTTTGCGTACTTC.

There are many counts of this clone. The rearrangement uses TRBV2 and TRBJ1-3; maybe TRBD1 (5 bases). V was cut by 6 bases and J by 1 base, with 10 bases left in between. The germline V gene has CDR1 SNHLY and CDR2 FYNNEI. This CDR3 has 14 residues. CDR3 bases: TGTGCCAGCAGGGTTGGGGGGTCTGGAAACACCATATATTTT. Its protein product is CASRVGGSGNTIYF.

In this sample, this clone turned up a few times. The genes are TRBV6-2 or TRBV6-3 and TRBJ2-7; D is ambiguous. This CDR3 region has 16 residues. Germline CDR1 is MNHEY and CDR2 is SVGEGT. Trimming left V 6 bases short and J 0 bases short, with 18 bases between. The CDR3 sequence is CASRSPTVRLSYEQYF. In DNA form, the CDR3 reads TGTGCCAGCAGGAGCCCAACAGTAAGGCTCTCCTACGAGCAGTACTTC.

This clone occurred many times. V usage is TRBV12-3 or TRBV12-4 and J usage is TRBJ1-5; D uncertain. V was clipped by 4 bases and J by 9 bases, with 7 bases between them. CDR3 length: 11 amino acids. The CDR3 DNA reads as TGTGCCAGCAGTTCGGAGGGGCCCCAGCATTTT. This sequence encodes CASSSEGPQHF.

At least ten counts were recorded for this clone. This chain joins TRBV6-1 and TRBJ2-5; no definite D call. Germline V gene data show CDR1 as MNHNS and CDR2 as SASEGT. CDR3 size: 12 residues. V gave up 6 bases and J gave up 4 bases, with 9 bases separating them. This CDR3 reads CASSDTAETQYF. CDR3 bases: TGTGCCAGCAGCGATACAGCAGAGACCCAGTACTTC.

The sample holds many counts of this clone. The CDR3 DNA sequence: TGTGCCAGCAGTTACGGACCGGGGACAGGTTACGAGCAGTACTTC. Residues: CASSYGPGTGYEQYF. The V gene is TRBV6-6, the J gene TRBJ2-7; 8 bases are shared with TRBD1. The CDR3 contains 15 residues. V lost 2 bases and J lost 4; bases outside the gene matches: 7. Germline assignment: CDR1 MNHNY and CDR2 SVGAGI (reference sequence).